These T cell receptor beta chains were read from a single sample in a study of OX40 agonist ivuxolimab in advanced cancers. Profiling relied on immunoSEQ multiplex PCR, and the TCRdb table lists in-frame clones only, not all of them. Found here are tens of thousands of clones, roughly 89% of them singletons; the top ten hold under 0.25%. The material was CD4+ or CD8+ T cells sorted from blood, obtained in a trial of the OX40 agonist ivuxolimab. These receptors all stem from an adult with an advanced solid tumor such as melanoma, head and neck, liver or kidney cancer. Each CDR3 is given with its conserved first and last residue. Each record gives: clone size, J gene, D gene, V gene, CDR3 DNA, CDR3 protein. The D gene is left open where the match is weak. Size is stated for part of the rows, as once, few or many counts, or as a class when the clone is expanded.

clone size: .
J gene: TRBJ2-2
D gene: .
V gene: TRBV27
CDR3 DNA: TGTGCCAGCAGTAGACAGGCTCGCACCGGGGAGCTGTTTTTT
CDR3 protein: CASSRQARTGELFF

clone size: .
J gene: TRBJ2-3
D gene: TRBD1
V gene: TRBV19
CDR3 DNA: TGTGCCAGTAGTGTCAGGGGGGATACGCAGTATTTT
CDR3 protein: CASSVRGDTQYF

clone size: .
J gene: TRBJ2-3
D gene: TRBD2
V gene: TRBV5-1
CDR3 DNA: TGCGCCAGCAGCTCAGAAGCGGGAGCAGATACGCAGTATTTT
CDR3 protein: CASSSEAGADTQYF

clone size: few
J gene: TRBJ1-2
D gene: .
V gene: TRBV19
CDR3 DNA: TGTGCCAGTAGAACGGACGAACGTATGGGCTACACCTTC
CDR3 protein: CASRTDERMGYTF

clone size: .
J gene: TRBJ1-1
D gene: .
V gene: TRBV27
CDR3 DNA: TGTGCCAGCAGTTTCTCCCGGACGTTCCAGAACACTGAAGCTTTCTTT
CDR3 protein: CASSFSRTFQNTEAFF

clone size: .
J gene: TRBJ2-7
D gene: TRBD2
V gene: TRBV5-1
CDR3 DNA: TGCGCCAGCAGCCTGGGGCGTGGGGCTAGCGGGAGGGCCCCGCCCTACGAGCAGTACTTC
CDR3 protein: CASSLGRGASGRAPPYEQYF

clone size: once
J gene: TRBJ2-2
D gene: .
V gene: TRBV7-2
CDR3 DNA: TGTGCCAGCAGCCAGTCCGTAGCTAACACCGGGGAGCTGTTTTTT
CDR3 protein: CASSQSVANTGELFF

clone size: .
J gene: TRBJ2-7
D gene: .
V gene: TRBV20-1
CDR3 DNA: TGCAGTGCTAGGCAAGGAAACGAGCAGTACTTC
CDR3 protein: CSARQGNEQYF

clone size: .
J gene: TRBJ2-1
D gene: .
V gene: TRBV9
CDR3 DNA: TGTGCCAGCAGCGTTTATTGGCGTCAGAGCTCCTACAATGAGCAGTTCTTC
CDR3 protein: CASSVYWRQSSYNEQFF

clone size: .
J gene: TRBJ2-1
D gene: .
V gene: TRBV10-3
CDR3 DNA: TGTGCCATCAGTGAGTCTCTATCAACCTACAATGAGCAGTTCTTC
CDR3 protein: CAISESLSTYNEQFF

clone size: .
J gene: TRBJ1-4
D gene: TRBD1
V gene: TRBV5-6
CDR3 DNA: TGTGCCAGCAGCCCGAGGACAGGGATAGGAGAAAAACTGTTTTTT
CDR3 protein: CASSPRTGIGEKLFF

clone size: .
J gene: TRBJ1-1
D gene: .
V gene: TRBV5-1
CDR3 DNA: TGCGCCAGCAGCCCCCGAGCCGGGCACAACACTGAAGCTTTCTTT
CDR3 protein: CASSPRAGHNTEAFF

clone size: .
J gene: TRBJ2-1
D gene: TRBD2
V gene: TRBV6-6
CDR3 DNA: TGTGCCAGTCCCGGGACTACTACCTACAATGAGCAGTTCTTC
CDR3 protein: CASPGTTTYNEQFF

clone size: .
J gene: TRBJ1-5
D gene: TRBD1
V gene: TRBV5-1
CDR3 DNA: TGCGCCAGCAGCATAGGGGGCTATAGCAATCAGCCCCAGCATTTT
CDR3 protein: CASSIGGYSNQPQHF

clone size: .
J gene: TRBJ1-2
D gene: .
V gene: TRBV18
CDR3 DNA: TGTGCCAGCTCACCAAGGGACGGCCCGGCGGTTTATGGCTACACCTTC
CDR3 protein: CASSPRDGPAVYGYTF

clone size: .
J gene: TRBJ2-7
D gene: TRBD1
V gene: TRBV18
CDR3 DNA: TGTGCCAGCTCACCATTCGGGACAGGGGTCAACGAGCAGTACTTC
CDR3 protein: CASSPFGTGVNEQYF

clone size: .
J gene: TRBJ1-1
D gene: TRBD1
V gene: TRBV6-4
CDR3 DNA: TGTGCCAGCAGGGCGCAGGGGGCCACGAACACTGAAGCTTTCTTT
CDR3 protein: CASRAQGATNTEAFF

clone size: .
J gene: TRBJ1-5
D gene: TRBD1
V gene: TRBV15
CDR3 DNA: TGTGCCACCAGGCCGGGACAGGGGGCCACGAATCAGCCCCAGCATTTT
CDR3 protein: CATRPGQGATNQPQHF

clone size: .
J gene: TRBJ2-1
D gene: TRBD1
V gene: TRBV7-6
CDR3 DNA: TGTGCCAGCAGCTTAGGGGCTCCAGGGGGATACAATGAGCAGTTCTTC
CDR3 protein: CASSLGAPGGYNEQFF

clone size: .
J gene: TRBJ2-3
D gene: .
V gene: TRBV5-1
CDR3 DNA: TGCGCCAGCAGCCCAACCTTTGATACGCAGTATTTT
CDR3 protein: CASSPTFDTQYF

clone size: once
J gene: TRBJ1-2
D gene: TRBD1
V gene: TRBV7-3
CDR3 DNA: TGTGCCAGCAGCTTAGGGGGACAGGGCGCTAACTATGGCTACACCTTC
CDR3 protein: CASSLGGQGANYGYTF